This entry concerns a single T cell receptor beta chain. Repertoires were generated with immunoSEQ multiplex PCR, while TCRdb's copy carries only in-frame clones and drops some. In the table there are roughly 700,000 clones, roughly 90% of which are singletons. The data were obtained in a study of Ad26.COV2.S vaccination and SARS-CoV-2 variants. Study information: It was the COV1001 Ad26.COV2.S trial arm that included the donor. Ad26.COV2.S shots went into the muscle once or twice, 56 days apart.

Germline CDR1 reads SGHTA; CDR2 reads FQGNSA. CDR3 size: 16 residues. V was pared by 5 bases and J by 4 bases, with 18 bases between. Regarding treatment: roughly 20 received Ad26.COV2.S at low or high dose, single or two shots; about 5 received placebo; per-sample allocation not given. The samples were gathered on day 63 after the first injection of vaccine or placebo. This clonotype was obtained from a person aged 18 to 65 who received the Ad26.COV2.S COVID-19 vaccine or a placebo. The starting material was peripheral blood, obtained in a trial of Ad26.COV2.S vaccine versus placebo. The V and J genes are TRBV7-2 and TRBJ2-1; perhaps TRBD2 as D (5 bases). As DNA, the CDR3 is TGTGCCAGCAGCCCGTGGGGAGCGTACGTTTACAATGAGCAGTTCTTC. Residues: CASSPWGAYVYNEQFF.